Presented here are 14 T cell receptor beta chains from one specimen sequenced in a study of shared clonotypes between healthy human individuals. The table came from immunoSEQ multiplex PCR; TCRdb's copy has only in-frame clones and leaves some out. The table lists some 2,400,000 clones, more than 90% of them singletons. Sample: naive CD4+ T cells sorted from blood. As to subset: CD45RA+ positively selected. These receptors were taken from a man in his late teens or twenties in good health.

The rearrangement uses TRBV27 and TRBJ1-6; D might be TRBD1 (5 bases). V gave up 0 bases and J gave up 0 bases, with 12 bases separating them. The germline V gene has CDR1 MNHEY and CDR2 SMNVEV (reference sequence). There are 18 residues in the CDR3. CDR3 sequence (DNA): TGTGCCAGCAGTTTATCGTTCGGGGGGAGCTCCTATAATTCACCCCTCCACTTT. Translation: CASSLSFGGSSYNSPLHF.

The V gene is TRBV5-1, the J gene TRBJ2-7; D is possibly TRBD1 (5 bases). CDR1 is SGHRS, CDR2 YFSETQ, per germline. V shed 0 bases and J shed 5 bases, with 9 bases lying between them. The length of the CDR3 is 13 residues. CDR3 loop: CASSLAGNNEQYF. In DNA, the CDR3 is TGCGCCAGCAGCTTGGCAGGGAATAACGAGCAGTACTTC.

The rearrangement joins TRBV5-4 to TRBJ2-7, with TRBD2 matching 9 bases. The germline CDR1 and CDR2 sequences are SGHNT and YYREEE (reference sequence). Germline trimming cut 10 bases from V and 6 bases from J; bases unmatched to any gene: 14. The CDR3 sequence is 14 residues long. The CDR3 nucleotides read TGTGCCTCTAGGGCGGGAGGGGGAACGTCCGAGCAGTACTTC. Translating gives CASRAGGGTSEQYF.

CDR3 region: CALRLGQYYGYTF. The CDR3 coding sequence is TGTGCCTTGCGACTAGGACAGTACTATGGCTACACCTTC. The J gene is TRBJ1-2, the V gene TRBV30; possibly TRBD1 for D (6 bases). The CDR3 totals 13 residues. V lost 7 bases and J 3 bases, leaving 15 bases between the germline ends. Germline V gives CDR1 GTSNPN, CDR2 SVGIG (reference sequence).

This clone has a handful of counts. This rearrangement joins TRBV27 to TRBJ1-2, with D possibly being TRBD1 (5 bases). This CDR3 region has 12 residues. V was clipped by 5 bases and J by 8 bases, with 12 bases between them. Germline lookup yields CDR1 MNHEY and CDR2 SMNVEV (reference sequence). CDR3 sequence: CASSLTGGGYTF. CDR3 sequence (DNA): TGTGCCAGCAGTCTTACAGGAGGAGGCTACACCTTC.

V usage is TRBV7-9 and J usage is TRBJ1-4; no firm D call. Germline values: CDR1 SEHNR, CDR2 FQNEAQ (reference sequence). Trimming cost V 6 bases and J 0 bases, with 8 bases left between them. The CDR3 has 14 residues. The CDR3 protein is CASSLDPTNEKLFF. The CDR3 DNA sequence: TGTGCCAGCAGTCTCGACCCAACTAATGAAAAACTGTTTTTT.

In this sample, this clone turned up a few times. This chain links TRBV4-1 with TRBJ1-2; TRBD1 agrees at 9 bases. The CDR3 contains 16 residues. The germline V gene has CDR1 MGHRA and CDR2 YSYEKL. The V and J ends lost 1 base and 8 bases, in that order; junction bases with no gene match: 11. The CDR3 DNA follows: TGCGCCAGCAGCCAAGTTGGGACAGGGAAATGGAGCGGCTACACCTTC. Its protein product is CASSQVGTGKWSGYTF.

The rearrangement uses TRBV6-5 and TRBJ2-7; 7 bases match TRBD1. Germline V gene sequence: CDR1 MNHEY, CDR2 SVGAGI. The CDR3 runs 14 residues. Unmatched junction bases numbered 6, after V lost 6 bases and J lost 1 base. DNA of the CDR3: TGTGCCAGCAGGGGGACAGTTGCTTCCTACGAGCAGTACTTC. It specifies CASRGTVASYEQYF.

The chain employs TRBV5-6 and TRBJ2-3; 14 positions agree with TRBD2. Germline CDR1 is SGHDT and CDR2 is YYEEEE. The CDR3 has 13 amino acids. V shed 4 bases and J 14 bases; nucleotides not matched to a gene: 6. The chain's CDR3 is CASSLLTSGRAYF. The CDR3 region has the DNA TGTGCCAGCAGCCTACTGACTAGCGGGAGGGCGTATTTT.

The rearrangement uses TRBV5-4 and TRBJ2-3, with 13 bases matching TRBD2. The trim removed 2 bases at V and 11 bases at J, leaving 8 bases unmatched. The CDR3 extends over 15 amino acids. Germline V gene lookup returns CDR1 SGHNT and CDR2 YYREEE (reference sequence). CDR3 protein: CASSLQLAGGLMQYF. Written as DNA, the CDR3 is TGTGCCAGCAGCTTACAACTAGCGGGGGGGTTAATGCAGTATTTT.

This clone was picked up a small number of times. This chain uses TRBV19 with TRBJ1-1; D is unresolved. The CDR3 loop spans 13 amino acids. Germline CDR1 LNHDA, CDR2 SQIVND (reference sequence). The V gene lost 8 bases and the J gene lost 2 bases, with 12 bases spanning the gap. The CDR3 DNA reads TGTGCCAGTCGTGCGGCCGGTAACACTGAAGCTTTCTTT. It yields the protein CASRAAGNTEAFF.

The chain has TRBV10-3 and TRBJ2-1; perhaps TRBD2 as D (5 bases). V lost 3 bases to trimming and J lost 5 bases, with 8 bases between them. CDR3 length equals 13 residues. In germline, CDR1 is ENHRY, CDR2 SYGVKD. The CDR3 region is CAISERADNEQFF. CDR3 in DNA: TGTGCCATCAGTGAACGAGCGGACAATGAGCAGTTCTTC.

CDR3 DNA: TGTGCCTGGAGTTTGGACACCCGCCGCTACGAGCAGTACTTC. It translates to CAWSLDTRRYEQYF. This chain joins TRBV30 and TRBJ2-7; D possibly corresponds to TRBD1 (5 bases). V was trimmed by 2 bases and J by 3 bases, leaving 14 bases between them. There are 14 residues in the CDR3. Germline CDR1 reads GTSNPN; CDR2 reads SVGIG (reference sequence).

The chain couples TRBV6-5 to TRBJ2-3; no definite D call. V lost 0 bases to trimming and J lost 1 base, with 11 bases between them. This CDR3 has 16 amino acids. In germline, CDR1 is MNHEY, CDR2 SVGAGI. CDR3 loop: CASSYSTGSGTDTQYF. The DNA of the CDR3 is TGTGCCAGCAGTTACTCGACGGGTTCTGGCACAGATACGCAGTATTTT.